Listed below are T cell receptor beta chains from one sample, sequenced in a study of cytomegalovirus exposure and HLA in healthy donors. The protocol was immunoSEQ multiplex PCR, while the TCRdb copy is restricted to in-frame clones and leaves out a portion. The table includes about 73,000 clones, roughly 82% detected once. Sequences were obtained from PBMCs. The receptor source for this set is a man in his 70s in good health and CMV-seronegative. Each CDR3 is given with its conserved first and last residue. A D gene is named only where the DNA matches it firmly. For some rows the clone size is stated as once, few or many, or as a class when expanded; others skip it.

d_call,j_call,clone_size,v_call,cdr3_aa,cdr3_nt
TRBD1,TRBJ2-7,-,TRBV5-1,CASGPTGDDEQYF,TGCGCCAGCGGCCCGACAGGGGATGACGAGCAGTACTTC
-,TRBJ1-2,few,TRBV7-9,CASSLAEGYTF,TGTGCCAGCAGCTTAGCGGAGGGCTACACCTTC
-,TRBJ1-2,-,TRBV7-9,CSSSSREGGIYGYTF,TGTTCCAGCAGCTCGAGGGAGGGGGGAATCTATGGCTACACCTTC
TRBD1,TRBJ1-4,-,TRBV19,CASRGQGNEKLFF,TGTGCCAGTAGGGGACAGGGGAATGAAAAACTGTTTTTT
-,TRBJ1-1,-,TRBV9,CASSVAGNTEAFF,TGTGCCAGCAGCGTAGCGGGAAACACTGAAGCTTTCTTT
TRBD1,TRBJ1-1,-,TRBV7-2,CASSFPKGGQGGTEAFF,TGTGCCAGCAGCTTCCCTAAAGGGGGGCAGGGGGGCACTGAAGCTTTCTTT
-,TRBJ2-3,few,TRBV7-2,CASSPGPDTQYF,TGTGCCAGCAGCCCCGGTCCAGATACGCAGTATTTT
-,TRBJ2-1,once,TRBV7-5,CARGFQPPHGGAYNEQFF,TGTGCCAGAGGATTTCAACCCCCACACGGGGGGGCCTACAATGAGCAGTTCTTC
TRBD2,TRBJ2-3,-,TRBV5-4,CASSPGGSGRTTQYF,TGTGCCAGCAGCCCCGGGGGGAGCGGGAGGACTACGCAGTATTTT
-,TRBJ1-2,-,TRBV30,CAWRKGEGYGYTF,TGTGCCTGGAGGAAGGGGGAAGGCTATGGCTACACCTTC
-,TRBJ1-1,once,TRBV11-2,CASSLVPRQEGAFF,TGTGCCAGCAGCTTAGTTCCCCGACAGGAAGGAGCTTTCTTT
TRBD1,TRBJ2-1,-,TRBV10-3,CAISEGDRVGNEQFF,TGTGCCATCAGTGAGGGGGACAGGGTGGGCAATGAGCAGTTCTTC
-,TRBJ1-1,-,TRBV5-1,CASSRQIEANTEAFF,TGCGCCAGCAGCCGTCAAATCGAGGCGAACACTGAAGCTTTCTTT
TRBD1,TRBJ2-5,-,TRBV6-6,CASSFAGGQETQYF,TGTGCCAGCAGTTTTGCAGGGGGCCAAGAGACCCAGTACTTC
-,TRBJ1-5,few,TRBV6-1,CAGRREGNQPQHF,TGTGCCGGGCGTAGGGAGGGCAATCAGCCCCAGCATTTT
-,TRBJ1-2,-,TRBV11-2,CASSFRLGINYGYTF,TGTGCCAGCAGCTTCCGGCTCGGGATTAACTATGGCTACACCTTC
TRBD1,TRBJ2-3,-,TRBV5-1,CASSSQGDGTDTQYF,TGCGCCAGCAGCTCTCAGGGGGATGGCACAGATACGCAGTATTTT
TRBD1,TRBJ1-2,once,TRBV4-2,CASSPGGQGRDRVYGYTF,TGTGCCAGCAGCCCCGGGGGCCAGGGGCGGGACAGGGTTTATGGCTACACCTTC
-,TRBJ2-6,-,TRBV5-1,CASKTGSTSGANVLTF,TGCGCCAGCAAGACGGGTAGTACTTCTGGGGCCAACGTCCTGACTTTC
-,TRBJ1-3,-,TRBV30,CAWSDQGPFSGNTIYF,TGTGCCTGGAGTGATCAGGGCCCCTTCTCTGGAAACACCATATATTTT
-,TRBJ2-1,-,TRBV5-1,CASSLDGQYNEQFF,TGCGCCAGCAGCTTGGACGGACAGTACAATGAGCAGTTCTTC
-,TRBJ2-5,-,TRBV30,CAWSVLSSYETQYF,TGTGCCTGGAGTGTACTAAGTAGTTACGAGACCCAGTACTTC
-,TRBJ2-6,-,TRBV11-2,CASSLSVGGANVLTF,TGTGCCAGCAGCTTATCGGTCGGGGGGGCCAACGTCCTGACTTTC
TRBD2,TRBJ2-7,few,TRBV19,CASRPYSGSSYEQYF,TGTGCCAGCCGGCCTTACAGCGGGAGCTCCTACGAGCAGTACTTC
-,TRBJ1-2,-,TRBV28,CASSLYQGLGGYGYTF,TGTGCCAGCAGTTTATATCAGGGGCTAGGAGGCTATGGCTACACCTTC
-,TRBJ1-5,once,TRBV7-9,CASSRFPSEPQHF,TGTGCCAGCAGCCGGTTCCCATCCGAGCCCCAGCATTTT
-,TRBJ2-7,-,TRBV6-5,CASSLMGRNYEQYF,TGTGCCAGCAGTCTAATGGGGAGGAACTACGAGCAGTACTTC
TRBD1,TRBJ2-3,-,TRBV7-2,CASSFLFTGEDTQYF,TGTGCCAGCAGCTTTTTGTTCACAGGGGAGGATACGCAGTATTTT
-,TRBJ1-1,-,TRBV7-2,CASTKRGNTEAFF,TGTGCCAGCACCAAACGGGGGAACACTGAAGCTTTCTTT
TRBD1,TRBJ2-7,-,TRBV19,CASSRDGTGRYEQYF,TGTGCCAGTAGTCGGGATGGGACAGGGCGGTACGAGCAGTACTTC
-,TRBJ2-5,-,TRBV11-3,CASSLQGQETQYF,TGTGCCAGCAGCTTACAGGGACAAGAGACCCAGTACTTC
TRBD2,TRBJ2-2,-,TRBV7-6,CASILGPGGPAGELFF,TGTGCCAGCATCCTGGGTCCGGGGGGGCCTGCCGGGGAGCTGTTTTTT
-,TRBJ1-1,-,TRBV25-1,CASIGQGMITEAFF,TGTGCCAGCATTGGGCAGGGAATGATAACTGAAGCTTTCTTT
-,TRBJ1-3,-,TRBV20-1,CSAKRGNTIYF,TGCAGTGCTAAGCGAGGAAACACCATATATTTT
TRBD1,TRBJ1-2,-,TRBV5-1,CASSLGQGDRRGYTF,TGCGCCAGCAGCTTGGGACAGGGTGATCGGAGAGGCTACACCTTC
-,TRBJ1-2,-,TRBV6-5,CASSYSTQGGYGYTF,TGTGCCAGCAGTTACTCGACACAGGGCGGCTATGGCTACACCTTC
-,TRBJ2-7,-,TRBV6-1,CASNTQAYFYEQYF,TGTGCCAGCAATACGCAGGCTTACTTCTACGAGCAGTACTTC
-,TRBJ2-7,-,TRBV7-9,CASSFDSIQPLRSYEQYF,TGTGCCAGCAGCTTCGACAGTATTCAACCCCTTCGATCCTACGAGCAGTACTTC
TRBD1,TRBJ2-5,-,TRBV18,CASSSQGNRETQYF,TGTGCCAGCTCATCACAGGGGAATCGAGAGACCCAGTACTTC
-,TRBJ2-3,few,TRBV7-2,CASSLGVLREDTQYF,TGTGCCAGCAGCTTAGGGGTTTTACGGGAGGATACGCAGTATTTT
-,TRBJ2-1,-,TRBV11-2,CASSSTGWNDQQFF,TGTGCCAGCAGCTCGACAGGCTGGAACGACCAGCAGTTCTTC
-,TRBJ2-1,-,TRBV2,CASTVAYEQFF,TGTGCCAGCACGGTAGCCTATGAGCAGTTCTTC
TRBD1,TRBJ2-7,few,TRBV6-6,CASSRTGVREQYF,TGTGCCAGCAGCCGGACAGGGGTGAGGGAGCAGTACTTC
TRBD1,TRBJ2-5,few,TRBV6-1,CASRTGTGEKTQYF,TGTGCCAGCAGGACCGGGACAGGGGAGAAGACCCAGTACTTC
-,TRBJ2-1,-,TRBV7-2,CASSLDWNNEQFF,TGTGCCAGCAGCTTGGACTGGAACAATGAGCAGTTCTTC
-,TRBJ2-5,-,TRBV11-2,CASSLVSAVETQYF,TGTGCCAGCAGCTTAGTCAGTGCTGTAGAGACCCAGTACTTC
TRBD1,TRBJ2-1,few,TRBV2,CASSLDRGENNEQFF,TGTGCCAGCAGTCTAGACAGGGGTGAAAACAATGAGCAGTTCTTC
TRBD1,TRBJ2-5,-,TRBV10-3,CAISTGAEETQYF,TGTGCCATCTCCACAGGGGCTGAAGAGACCCAGTACTTC
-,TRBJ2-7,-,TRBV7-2,CASSTFGRSYEQYF,TGTGCCAGCAGCACTTTCGGCAGGTCCTACGAGCAGTACTTC
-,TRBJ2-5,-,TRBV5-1,CASSLEATGSVTQYF,TGCGCCAGCAGCTTGGAAGCGACAGGATCGGTGACCCAGTACTTC
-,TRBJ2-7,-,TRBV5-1,CASSEPPTGTDSYEQYF,TGCGCCAGCAGCGAACCACCCACCGGGACTGATTCCTACGAGCAGTACTTC